This T cell receptor beta chain was recorded in a study of blood T cell repertoires in COVID-19. About the research overall: Samples of COVID-19 (acute and convalescent) were obtained from the United States, Italy and Spain. PBMCs, B-cell-depleted T cells, or T cells provided the cDNA or gDNA that made up the material.

Authors' analysis steps: It was from reference gene primer amplification that nucleated cell counts were estimated. The data were produced by immunoSEQ multiplex PCR, yet TCRdb's version contains in-frame clones alone and is incomplete. The V and J calls and clone size were taken over from that table, and D and trimming were inferred from the DNA. The sample has about 200,000 clones; over 75% are singletons. This CDR3 is built from 20 residues. CDR1 SGHRS and CDR2 YFSETQ come from the germline V gene. Trimming removed 5 bases from V and 1 base from J; junction bases left unmatched: 19. The clonotype comes from a man aged 50-59 years with acute or convalescent COVID-19. The J gene is TRBJ2-1, the V gene TRBV5-1, with 9 bases aligning to TRBD1. The sample comprised peripheral blood. The chain's CDR3 is CASRRAGTGFGLRSYNEQFF. The CDR3, as DNA: TGCGCCAGCAGGCGAGCCGGGACAGGGTTCGGACTTAGGTCCTACAATGAGCAGTTCTTC.